Shown below are 15 T cell receptor beta chains from a single sample sequenced in a study of blood T cell repertoires in COVID-19. The table came from immunoSEQ multiplex PCR; TCRdb's copy has only in-frame clones and leaves some out. The repertoire holds 250,000 to 350,000 clones, with 70% to 90% as singletons. Sequenced sample: peripheral blood. The receptors stem from a woman in her forties or fifties with active or convalescent COVID-19.

The V and J genes are TRBV13 and TRBJ1-3; D uncertain. Trimming cost V 6 bases and J 0 bases, with 9 bases left between them. The CDR3 length is 14 residues. Germline loops: CDR1 PRHDT, CDR2 FYEKMQ (reference sequence). CDR3 sequence (DNA): TGTGCCAGCAGGAATTGGCTCTCTGGAAACACCATATATTTT. It encodes CASRNWLSGNTIYF.

This chain connects TRBV6-2 or TRBV6-3 to TRBJ1-1; 8 nucleotides line up with TRBD1. Germline lookup yields CDR1 MNHEY and CDR2 SVGEGT. The CDR3 extends over 15 amino acids. Germline trimming cut 5 bases from V and 0 bases from J; bases unmatched to any gene: 5. The CDR3 sequence: CASSPRQGLNTEAFF. In DNA form, the CDR3 reads TGTGCCAGCAGTCCCCGACAGGGGTTGAACACTGAAGCTTTCTTT.

About this clone: Additional DNA sequences in this sample encode the identical CDR3. The V call is TRBV5-1, the J call TRBJ2-3; D perhaps matches TRBD2 (6 bases). V was cut by 0 bases and J by 0 bases, with 8 bases left in between. The CDR3 is 15 amino acids. Germline CDR1 SGHRS, CDR2 YFSETQ. CDR3 amino acids: CASSLGSGSTDTQYF. The DNA of the CDR3 is TGCGCCAGCAGCTTGGGTAGCGGTAGCACAGATACGCAGTATTTT.

The rearrangement links TRBV15 to TRBJ1-6; 9 nucleotides line up with TRBD1. The CDR3 contains 16 residues. The ends lost 1 base at V and 7 bases at J; junction bases unmatched: 5. Germline loops: CDR1 LNHNV, CDR2 YYDKDF (reference sequence). Written as DNA, the CDR3 is TGTGCCACCAGCAGAGTGGGACAGGGTAGGAATTCACCCCTCCACTTT. It is translated as CATSRVGQGRNSPLHF.

This chain links TRBV12-3 or TRBV12-4 with TRBJ1-1, with 10 bases fitting TRBD1. V lost 7 bases, J lost 6 bases, and 5 bases stayed unmatched. This CDR3 has 13 amino acids. The CDR3 is CASTPGQGAEAFF. As DNA, the CDR3 is TGTGCCAGCACTCCCGGACAGGGGGCTGAAGCTTTCTTT.

CDR3 in DNA: TGTGCCAGCAAGGGGTTCGGCAATCAGCCCCAGCATTTT. Translation: CASKGFGNQPQHF. This chain connects TRBV6-4 to TRBJ1-5; tentative D call: TRBD1 (5 bases). The CDR3 has 13 amino acids. The V and J ends lost 7 bases and 2 bases respectively, with 9 bases between them. The germline CDR1 and CDR2 sequences are MRHNA and SNTAGT.

The chain is built from TRBV11-1 and TRBJ2-4, with D perhaps TRBD1 (5 bases). The CDR3 is 15 residues long. Germline CDR1 is SGHAT and CDR2 is FQDESV (reference sequence). V gave up 3 bases and J gave up 3 bases, with 12 bases separating them. The CDR3 sequence: CASSLDDSHKNIQYF. DNA for the CDR3: TGTGCCAGCAGCTTGGACGACAGCCACAAAAACATTCAGTACTTC.

V is TRBV7-2 and J is TRBJ2-5; TRBD2 agrees at 10 bases. The germline CDR1 and CDR2 sequences are SGHTA and FQGNSA. The V segment lost 2 bases and the J segment 5 bases; nucleotides outside the gene matches: 8. The CDR3 length is 16 residues. Here the CDR3 reads CASSLRLAGEGETQYF. The CDR3 DNA reads TGTGCCAGCAGCTTAAGGCTAGCGGGGGAGGGGGAGACCCAGTACTTC.

This CDR3 is CASSLNLQGASEQFF. The CDR3 DNA follows: TGTGCCAGCAGCTTAAATCTCCAGGGGGCCAGTGAGCAGTTCTTC. The gene calls are TRBV7-9 and TRBJ2-1; TRBD1 matches 8 bases. The junction had 9 bases not matched to a gene; V was cut back by 2 bases and J by 9 bases. The CDR3 has 15 residues. In germline, CDR1 is SEHNR, CDR2 FQNEAQ (reference sequence).

This chain links TRBV30 with TRBJ2-7; possibly TRBD2 for D (5 bases). V shed 3 bases and J shed 2 bases, with 8 bases lying between them. This CDR3 comprises 12 residues. From germline, CDR1 is GTSNPN and CDR2 SVGIG (reference sequence). DNA for the CDR3: TGTGCCTGGAGGAGGGCCACCTACGAGCAGTACTTC. This translates into CAWRRATYEQYF.

This sequence joins TRBV14 and TRBJ2-3; 11 positions agree with TRBD2. From germline, CDR1 is SGHDN and CDR2 FVKESK. CDR3 length equals 16 residues. Unmatched junction bases numbered 4, after V lost 3 bases and J lost 2 bases. The CDR3 DNA follows: TGTGCCAGCAGCCAGCTAGCGGGGGGAGCCACAGATACGCAGTATTTT. This encodes CASSQLAGGATDTQYF.

V gene TRBV18 combines with J gene TRBJ1-2; D unclear. Per germline, CDR1 KGHSH and CDR2 LQKENI. CDR3 length: 16 amino acids. Trimming removed 2 bases at V and 3 bases at J, with 16 bases between. CDR3 sequence (DNA): TGTGCCAGCTCACCAGAGAACAGACCTGGTTACTATGGCTACACCTTC. Translating gives CASSPENRPGYYGYTF. Full variable domain (remainder filled in from reference TRBV18 and TRBJ1-2): NAGVMQNPRHLVRRRGQEARLRCSPMKGHSHVYWYRQLPEEGLKFMVYLQKENIIDESGMPKERFSAEFPKEGPSILRIQQVVRGDSAAYFCASSPENRPGYYGYTFGSGTRLTVV.

This clone was picked up a small number of times. The V call is TRBV4-1, the J call TRBJ2-7; possibly TRBD1 for D (6 bases). Germline V gene lookup returns CDR1 MGHRA and CDR2 YSYEKL. Between the trimmed V and J ends, which lost 5 bases and 2 bases, there was a span of 13 bases. The CDR3 has 14 amino acids. Here the CDR3 DNA reads TGCGCCAGCAGCGCCCGGGACACGGCCTACGAGCAGTACTTC. This encodes CASSARDTAYEQYF.

V gene TRBV19 combines with J gene TRBJ2-7, with unresolved D. V was pared by 7 bases and J by 6 bases, with 4 bases between. CDR3 length: 9 amino acids. The V gene's germline CDR1 is LNHDA and CDR2 SQIVND (reference sequence). The CDR3 bases are TGTGCCAGTATCCGCGAGCAGTACTTC. It codes for CASIREQYF. The full variable domain, completed using reference TRBV19 and TRBJ2-7, is DGGITQSPKYLFRKEGQNVTLSCEQNLNHDAMYWYRQDPGQGLRLIYYSQIVNDFQKGDIAEGYSVSREKKESFPLTVTSAQKNPTAFYLCASIREQYFGPGTRLTVT.

This chain joins TRBV3-1 (or the pseudogene TRBV3-2) and TRBJ1-4; D uncertain. V was pared by 4 bases and J by 13 bases, with 16 bases between. This CDR3 contains 13 residues. The germline gives CDR1 LGHDT, CDR2 YNNKEL (reference sequence). The CDR3 region is CASSPSLTSALFF. CDR3 DNA: TGTGCCAGCAGCCCGAGCCTGACCAGCGCACTGTTTTTT.